The T cell receptor (beta chain) under discussion was sequenced for a study of cytomegalovirus exposure and HLA in healthy donors. Study outcomes and limitations: TRBV6-2, TRBV6-3 and some other V segments were unresolvable in 87-base-pair reads. The authors listed around 150 TCR beta chains as cytomegalovirus-associated.

Although they were nominally healthy when sampled, donors likely had unrecorded immune exposures. Germline values: CDR1 SNHLY, CDR2 FYNNEI. V was pared by 4 bases and J by 6 bases, with 7 bases of the junction left unmatched. CDR3 length equals 15 residues. A multiplex PCR was run with 60 Vbeta primers and 13 Jbeta primers. Assay: immunoSEQ multiplex PCR; the TCRdb copy retains only in-frame clones and omits some. The table has 90,000 to 120,000 clones, over 75% seen once. Concerning this clone itself: Its specificity is not known.

The source is a man between 25 and 39 years old in good health and CMV-seronegative. The rearrangement links TRBV2 to TRBJ2-1; 9 nucleotides agree with TRBD2. Sequenced input: PBMCs. The CDR3 here is CASSATRGRGNEQFF. The CDR3 region has the DNA TGTGCCAGCAGTGCTACCCGCGGGAGGGGCAATGAGCAGTTCTTC.